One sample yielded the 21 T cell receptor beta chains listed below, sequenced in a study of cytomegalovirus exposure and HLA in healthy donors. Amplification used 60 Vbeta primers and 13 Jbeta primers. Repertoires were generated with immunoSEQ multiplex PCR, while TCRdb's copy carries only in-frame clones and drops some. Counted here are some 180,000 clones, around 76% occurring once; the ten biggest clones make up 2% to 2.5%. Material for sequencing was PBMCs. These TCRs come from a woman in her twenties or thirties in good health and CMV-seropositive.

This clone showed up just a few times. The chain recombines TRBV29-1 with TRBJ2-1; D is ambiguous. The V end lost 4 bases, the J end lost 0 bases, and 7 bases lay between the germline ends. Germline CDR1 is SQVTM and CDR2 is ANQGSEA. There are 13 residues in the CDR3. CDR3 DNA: TGCAGCGTTGCCGCGAGCTCCTACAATGAGCAGTTCTTC. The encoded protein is CSVAASSYNEQFF.

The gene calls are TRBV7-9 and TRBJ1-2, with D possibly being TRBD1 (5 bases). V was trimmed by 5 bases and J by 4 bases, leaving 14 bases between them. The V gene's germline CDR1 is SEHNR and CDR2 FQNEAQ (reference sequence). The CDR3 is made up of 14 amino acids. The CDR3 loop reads CASSRLGQVYGYTF. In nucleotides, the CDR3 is TGTGCCAGCAGCCGCTTGGGGCAGGTCTATGGCTACACCTTC.

The CDR3 DNA reads as TGTGCTAGTGGTTTGATTACAGGGAAAATACACAATGAGCAGTTCTTC. Translating gives CASGLITGKIHNEQFF. The V call is TRBV12-5, the J call TRBJ2-1, with D tentatively TRBD1 (6 bases). This CDR3 is built from 16 residues. Germline CDR1 reads LGHNT; CDR2 reads FRNRAP. With 2 bases removed from V and 5 bases from J, the gap between germline ends came to 16 bases.

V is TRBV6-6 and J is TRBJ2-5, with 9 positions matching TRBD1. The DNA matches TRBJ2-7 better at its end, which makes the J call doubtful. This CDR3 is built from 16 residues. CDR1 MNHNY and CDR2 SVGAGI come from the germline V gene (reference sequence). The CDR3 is CASSYSVSDRGYEQYF. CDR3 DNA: TGTGCCAGCAGTTACTCGGTCTCGGACAGGGGATACGAGCAGTACTTC.

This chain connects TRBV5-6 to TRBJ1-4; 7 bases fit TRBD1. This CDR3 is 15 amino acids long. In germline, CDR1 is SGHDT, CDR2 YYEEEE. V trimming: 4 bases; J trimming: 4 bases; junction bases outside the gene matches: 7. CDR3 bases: TGTGCCAGCAGCCGGGACAGAATACTTAATGAAAAACTGTTTTTT. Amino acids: CASSRDRILNEKLFF.

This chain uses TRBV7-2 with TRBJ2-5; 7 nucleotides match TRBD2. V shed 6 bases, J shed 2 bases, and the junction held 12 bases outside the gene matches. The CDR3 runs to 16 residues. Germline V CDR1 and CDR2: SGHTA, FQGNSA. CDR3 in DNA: TGTGCCAGCAGTCGACCCGCTTGGGGGGGTCAAGAGACCCAGTACTTC. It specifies CASSRPAWGGQETQYF.

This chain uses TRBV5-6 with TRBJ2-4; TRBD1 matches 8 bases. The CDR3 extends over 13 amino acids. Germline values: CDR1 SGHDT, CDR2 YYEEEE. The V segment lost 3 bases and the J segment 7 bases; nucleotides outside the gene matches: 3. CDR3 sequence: CASSSGGANIQYF. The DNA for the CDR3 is TGTGCCAGCAGCTCAGGGGGCGCGAACATTCAGTACTTC.

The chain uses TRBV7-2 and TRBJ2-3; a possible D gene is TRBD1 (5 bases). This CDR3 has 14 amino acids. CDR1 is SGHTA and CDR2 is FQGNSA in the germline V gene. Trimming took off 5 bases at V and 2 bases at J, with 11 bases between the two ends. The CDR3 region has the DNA TGTGCCAGCAGCCCAGGGTCGCTCACAGATACGCAGTATTTT. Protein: CASSPGSLTDTQYF.

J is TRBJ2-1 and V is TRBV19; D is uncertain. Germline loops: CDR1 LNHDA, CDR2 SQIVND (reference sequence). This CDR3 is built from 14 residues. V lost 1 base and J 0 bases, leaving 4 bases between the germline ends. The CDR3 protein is CASSIGSSYNEQFF. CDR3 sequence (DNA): TGTGCCAGTAGTATAGGCAGCTCCTACAATGAGCAGTTCTTC.

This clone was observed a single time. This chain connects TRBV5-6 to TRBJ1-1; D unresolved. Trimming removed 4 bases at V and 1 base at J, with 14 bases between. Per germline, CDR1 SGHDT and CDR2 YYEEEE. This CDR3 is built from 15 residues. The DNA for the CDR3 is TGTGCCAGCAGCCCCTTGGGGAGACCGAACACTGAAGCTTTCTTT. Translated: CASSPLGRPNTEAFF. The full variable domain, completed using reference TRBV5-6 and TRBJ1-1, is DAGVTQSPTHLIKTRGQQVTLRCSPKSGHDTVSWYQQALGQGPQFIFQYYEEEERQRGNFPDRFSGHQFPNYSSELNVNALLLGDSALYLCASSPLGRPNTEAFFGQGTRLTVV.

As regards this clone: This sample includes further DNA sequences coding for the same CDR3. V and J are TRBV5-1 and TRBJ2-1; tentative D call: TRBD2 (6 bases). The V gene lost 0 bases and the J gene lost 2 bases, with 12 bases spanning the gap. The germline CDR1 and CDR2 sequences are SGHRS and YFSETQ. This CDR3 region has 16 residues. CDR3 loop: CASSLVAGGAYNEQFF. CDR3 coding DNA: TGCGCCAGCAGCTTGGTGGCCGGGGGAGCCTACAATGAGCAGTTCTTC.

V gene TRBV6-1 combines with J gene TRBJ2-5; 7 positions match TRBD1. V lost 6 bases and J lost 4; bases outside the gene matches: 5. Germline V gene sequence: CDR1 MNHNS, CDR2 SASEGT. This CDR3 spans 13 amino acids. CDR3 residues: CASRSQGVETQYF. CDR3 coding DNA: TGTGCCAGCAGAAGTCAGGGGGTAGAGACCCAGTACTTC.

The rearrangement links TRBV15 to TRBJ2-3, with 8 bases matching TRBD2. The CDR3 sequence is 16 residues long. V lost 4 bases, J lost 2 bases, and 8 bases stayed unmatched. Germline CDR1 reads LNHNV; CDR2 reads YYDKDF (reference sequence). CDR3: CATSKTGTSHTDTQYF. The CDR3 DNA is TGTGCCACCAGCAAGACCGGGACTAGTCACACAGATACGCAGTATTTT.

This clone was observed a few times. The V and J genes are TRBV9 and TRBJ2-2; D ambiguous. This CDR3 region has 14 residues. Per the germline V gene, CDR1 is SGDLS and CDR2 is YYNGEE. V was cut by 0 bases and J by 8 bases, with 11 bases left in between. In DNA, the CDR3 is TGTGCCAGCAGCGTAGATACCGCGAGGGGGGAGCTGTTTTTT. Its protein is CASSVDTARGELFF.

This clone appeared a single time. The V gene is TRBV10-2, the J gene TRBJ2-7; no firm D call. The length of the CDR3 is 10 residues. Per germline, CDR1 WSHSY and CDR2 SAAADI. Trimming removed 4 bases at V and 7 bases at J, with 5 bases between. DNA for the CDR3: TGCGCCAGCAGTGGGGCTGAGCAGTACTTC. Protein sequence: CASSGAEQYF.

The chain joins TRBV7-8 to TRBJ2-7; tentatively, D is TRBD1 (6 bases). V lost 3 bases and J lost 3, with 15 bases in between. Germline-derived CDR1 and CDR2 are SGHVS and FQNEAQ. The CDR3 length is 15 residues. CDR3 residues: CASSFPQGSNYEQYF. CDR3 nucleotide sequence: TGTGCCAGCAGCTTCCCACAGGGTTCGAACTACGAGCAGTACTTC.

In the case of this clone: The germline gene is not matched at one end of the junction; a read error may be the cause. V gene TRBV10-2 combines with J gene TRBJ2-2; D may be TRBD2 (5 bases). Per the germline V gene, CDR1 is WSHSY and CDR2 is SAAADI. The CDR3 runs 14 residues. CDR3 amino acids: CASNRQTNTGELFF. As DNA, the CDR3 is TGCGCCAGCAACCGGCAGACGAACACCGGGGAACTGTTTTTT.

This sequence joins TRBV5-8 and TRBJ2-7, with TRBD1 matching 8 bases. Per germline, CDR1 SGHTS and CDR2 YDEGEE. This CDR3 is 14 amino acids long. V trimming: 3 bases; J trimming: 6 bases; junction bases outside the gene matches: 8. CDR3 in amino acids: CASSSGQGPGEQYF. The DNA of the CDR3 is TGTGCCAGCAGCTCCGGACAGGGACCTGGCGAGCAGTACTTC.

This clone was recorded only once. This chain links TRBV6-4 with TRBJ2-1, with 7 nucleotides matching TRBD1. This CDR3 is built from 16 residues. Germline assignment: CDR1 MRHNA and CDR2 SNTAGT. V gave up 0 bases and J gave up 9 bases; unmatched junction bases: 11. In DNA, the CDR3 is TGTGCCAGCAGTGACTCTAAGGACAGGTTACTTAGTGAGCAGTTCTTC. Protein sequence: CASSDSKDRLLSEQFF.

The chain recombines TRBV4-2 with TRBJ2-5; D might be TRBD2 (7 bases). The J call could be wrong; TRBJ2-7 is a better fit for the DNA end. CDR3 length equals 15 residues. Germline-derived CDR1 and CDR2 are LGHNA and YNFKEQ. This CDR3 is CASSQAGGGGYEQYF. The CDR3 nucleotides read TGTGCCAGCAGCCAAGCGGGGGGCGGGGGTTACGAGCAGTACTTC.

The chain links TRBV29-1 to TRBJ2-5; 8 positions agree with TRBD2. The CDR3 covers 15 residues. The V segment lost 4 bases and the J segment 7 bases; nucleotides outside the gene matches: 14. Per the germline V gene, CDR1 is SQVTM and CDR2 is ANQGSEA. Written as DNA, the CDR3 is TGCAGCGTTGGGGGGGGGACTAGTGGATGGTGGACCCAGTACTTC. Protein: CSVGGGTSGWWTQYF.